The present T cell receptor beta chain was sequenced within a study of Ad26.COV2.S vaccination and SARS-CoV-2 variants. General study points: Non-spike TCR breadth showed similarity between vaccine and placebo recipients. It is possible that the TCR breadth and depth analyses underestimated the total T cell responses.

A single count supports this clone. What it binds is unknown. The CDR3 runs 14 residues. Trimming cost V 0 bases and J 6 bases, with 9 bases left between them. CDR1 and CDR2 from the germline V gene are SGHDT and YYEEEE. Sequencing used immunoSEQ multiplex PCR; TCRdb keeps in-frame clones, though not all of them. The table lists 350,000 to 600,000 clones, 80% to 90% of them singletons. Sample treatment: around 19 received Ad26.COV2.S at low or high dose, single or two shots; about 5 received placebo; per-sample allocation not given. Sampling occurred on day 63 after the first vaccine or placebo injection.

J is TRBJ1-4 and V is TRBV5-6; D call uncertain. This specimen was peripheral blood, taken in a trial of Ad26.COV2.S vaccine versus placebo. The clonotype was recovered from a person aged 18-60 years who received the Ad26.COV2.S COVID-19 vaccine or a placebo. The CDR3: CASSLGAAHEKLFF. CDR3 coding DNA: TGTGCCAGCAGCTTGGGGGCGGCTCATGAAAAACTGTTTTTT.